The clone carrying this T cell receptor beta chain has a handful of counts. The antigen is undetermined. CDR3 size: 14 residues. The V and J ends lost 3 bases and 1 base respectively, with 10 bases between them. The germline gives CDR1 GTSNPN, CDR2 SVGIG (reference sequence). This sample was included in a study of blood T cells in healthy people across ages. It was with a sample-barcoded 5' primer and a J-beta primer mix that a second PCR of roughly 7 to 12 cycles was run. All cDNA molecules were each tagged by a template-switch adaptor with 12 random nucleotides. TCRdb re-called the 5' RACE reads through MiXCR, storing one row per CDR3 protein. Found here are about 620,000 distinct CDR3 sequences, around 21% of them singletons; the top ten hold 3.6%. Healthy individuals of Caucasian origin from Russia, aged about 6 to 95, served as donors. Overall study findings and caveats: Total diversity from one million sequenced T cells was likely underestimated. With donor CMV status unknown, expanded clonotype changes were possibly confounded.

This receptor was obtained from a man between 70 and 80 years old in good health. The rearrangement uses TRBV30 and TRBJ2-1; D might be TRBD2 (6 bases). Sequenced input: blood. For the CDR3, the DNA is TGTGCCTGGAGATGGGCGGGATCCTACAATGAGCAGTTCTTC. It encodes CAWRWAGSYNEQFF.